This T cell receptor beta chain came from a study of cytomegalovirus exposure and HLA in healthy donors. From germline, CDR1 is SEHNR and CDR2 FQNEAQ (reference sequence). Trimming removed 3 bases from V and 8 bases from J, with 13 bases in between. This CDR3 contains 13 residues. Both 60 Vbeta primers and 13 Jbeta primers went into the PCR. The data were produced by immunoSEQ multiplex PCR, yet TCRdb's version contains in-frame clones alone and is incomplete. The sample lists 90,000 to 95,000 clones, 70% to 90% seen once, with over 2% in the top ten. The sequence was obtained from a young man in good health and CMV-seronegative. Sequenced material: PBMCs. The chain recombines TRBV7-9 with TRBJ1-2, with D perhaps TRBD1 (6 bases). The CDR3 is CASSLTDSMGYTF. The CDR3 DNA is TGTGCCAGCAGCTTGACGGACAGTATGGGCTACACCTTC.